One and the same sample provided the 7 T cell receptor beta chains below, sequenced in a study of shared clonotypes between healthy human individuals. TCRdb keeps only in-frame clones here, not all; method: immunoSEQ multiplex PCR. The sample lists 2 million to 2.5 million clones, approximately 96% occurring once. Material: naive CD4+ T cells sorted from blood. The subset here: CD45RA+ positively selected. These receptors were obtained from a man aged 18 to 30 in good health.

The genes are TRBV18 and TRBJ1-3; TRBD1 agrees at 7 bases. The CDR3 covers 16 residues. Germline values: CDR1 KGHSH, CDR2 LQKENI. V shed 5 bases and J 0 bases; nucleotides not matched to a gene: 7. The CDR3 region has the DNA TGTGCCAGCTCAGGACAACAGGGGAACTCTGGAAACACCATATATTTT. Its translation: CASSGQQGNSGNTIYF.

This sequence joins TRBV28 and TRBJ1-2, with D hard to call. CDR1 and CDR2 from the germline V gene are MDHEN and SYDVKM. With 5 bases removed from V and 6 bases from J, the gap between germline ends came to 19 bases. The length of the CDR3 is 15 residues. The CDR3 bases are TGTGCCAGCAGTCCACCGGAGGGATTGAGAAATGGCTACACCTTC. Residues: CASSPPEGLRNGYTF.

The gene calls are TRBV19 and TRBJ2-5; a possible D gene is TRBD2 (5 bases). This CDR3 comprises 15 residues. With 7 bases removed from V and 1 base from J, the gap between germline ends came to 16 bases. Per the germline V gene, CDR1 is LNHDA and CDR2 is SQIVND (reference sequence). CDR3 DNA: TGTGCCAGTACCTCCTCGACGGGGTTCCAAGAGACCCAGTACTTC. As protein: CASTSSTGFQETQYF.

Details on this clone: An end of the junction differs from the germline gene, which may be a read error. The chain couples TRBV6-1 to TRBJ2-7; weak D call: TRBD1 (7 bases). The germline CDR1 and CDR2 sequences are MNHNS and SASEGT. The CDR3 covers 14 residues. In DNA form, the CDR3 reads TGTGCCAGCAGTGGGCGGGACAGCGCCTACGCGCAGTACTTC. Its translation: CASSGRDSAYAQYF.

The chain combines TRBV5-1 with TRBJ2-3; 14 nucleotides align to TRBD2. V gave up 2 bases and J gave up 2 bases; unmatched junction bases: 4. CDR1 is SGHRS, CDR2 YFSETQ, per germline. This CDR3 comprises 17 residues. The CDR3 region has the DNA TGCGCCAGCAGCTTCGCGACTAGCGGGGGGGTCACAGATACGCAGTATTTT. Protein product: CASSFATSGGVTDTQYF.

About this clone: Other DNA variants within this sample encode the same CDR3. V gene TRBV18 combines with J gene TRBJ2-2; a weak D match, TRBD2 (6 bases). The CDR3 runs 15 residues. CDR1 and CDR2 (germline): KGHSH, LQKENI. The V end lost 0 bases, the J end lost 1 base, and 6 bases lay between the germline ends. CDR3 sequence: CASSPPSGNTGELFF. The CDR3 DNA is TGTGCCAGCTCACCACCTAGCGGGAACACCGGGGAGCTGTTTTTT. The variable domain in full, with the rest retrieved from reference TRBV18 and TRBJ2-2, is NAGVMQNPRHLVRRRGQEARLRCSPMKGHSHVYWYRQLPEEGLKFMVYLQKENIIDESGMPKERFSAEFPKEGPSILRIQQVVRGDSAAYFCASSPPSGNTGELFFGEGSRLTVL.

The chain's CDR3 is CASNLAQGMNIQYF. The CDR3 region has the DNA TGTGCCAGCAATTTGGCCCAGGGCATGAACATTCAGTACTTC. This chain uses TRBV6-6 with TRBJ2-4; maybe TRBD1 (5 bases). V was cut by 7 bases and J by 7 bases, with 17 bases left in between. This CDR3 has 14 amino acids. The germline V gene encodes CDR1 MNHNY and CDR2 SVGAGI (reference sequence).